This TCR beta chain originates from a study of PD-L1 blockade in urothelial cancer. Study-level background: Males with bladder-origin urothelial cancer constituted about nine tenths of the roughly 29 patients. The median number of T cells present in blood samples was fewer than 150,000. Whole-study findings and limits: Below-median TCR clonality that was measured in pretreatment blood predicted better survival.

Synthetic analogs of TCR templates were spiked into every PCR. Sequencing used immunoSEQ multiplex PCR; TCRdb keeps in-frame clones, though not all of them. This sample has 30,000 to 40,000 clones, with roughly 82% found just once. The table lists this clone with a count of one. Its target is not known. The CDR3 loop spans 15 amino acids. V lost 5 bases and J lost 0; bases outside the gene matches: 5. From germline, CDR1 is SGHRS and CDR2 YFSETQ. The receptor was derived from a man aged 55-75 years with urothelial cancer. Sequencing was performed on PBMCs, taken around atezolizumab (anti-PD-L1) treatment. The V call is TRBV5-1, the J call TRBJ2-1; 7 nucleotides agree with TRBD2. For the CDR3, the DNA is TGCGCCAGCAGGACTAGCCCTCCCTCCTACAATGAGCAGTTCTTC. Encoded protein: CASRTSPPSYNEQFF.